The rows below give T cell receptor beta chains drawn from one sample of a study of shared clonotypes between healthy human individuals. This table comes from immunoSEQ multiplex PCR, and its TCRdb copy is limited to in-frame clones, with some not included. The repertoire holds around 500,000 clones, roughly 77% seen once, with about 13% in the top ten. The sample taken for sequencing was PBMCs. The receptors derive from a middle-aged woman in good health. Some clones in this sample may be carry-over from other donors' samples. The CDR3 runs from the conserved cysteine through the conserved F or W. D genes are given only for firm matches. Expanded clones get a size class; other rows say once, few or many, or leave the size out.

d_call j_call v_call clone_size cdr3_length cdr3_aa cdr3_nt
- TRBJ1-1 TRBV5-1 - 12 CASSLGRDEAFF TGCGCCAGCAGCTTGGGCAGGGACGAAGCTTTCTTT
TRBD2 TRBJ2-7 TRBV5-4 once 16 CASSFGSGLAVYEQYF TGTGCCAGCAGCTTCGGGTCGGGACTAGCGGTCTACGAGCAGTACTTC
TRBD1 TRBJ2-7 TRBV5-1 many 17 CASSLGLRTGKTYEQYF TGCGCCAGCAGCTTGGGGTTAAGGACAGGGAAGACCTACGAGCAGTACTTC
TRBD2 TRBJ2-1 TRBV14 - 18 CASSQARTSGRTYNEQFF TGTGCCAGCAGCCAAGCTCGGACTAGCGGGAGGACCTACAATGAGCAGTTCTTC
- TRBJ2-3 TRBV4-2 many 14 CASSRPLGGDTQYF TGTGCCAGCAGCAGACCCCTAGGGGGAGATACGCAGTATTTT
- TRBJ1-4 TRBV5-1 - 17 CASSSQGSLATNEKLFF TGCGCCAGCAGCTCGCAGGGATCCCTCGCAACTAATGAAAAACTGTTTTTT
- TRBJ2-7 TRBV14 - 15 CASNLGRQGSSEQYF TGTGCCAGCAACCTGGGCCGGCAGGGATCTTCCGAGCAGTACTTC
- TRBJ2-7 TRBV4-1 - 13 CASSQNTGFSEYF TGCGCCAGCAGCCAAAATACAGGGTTTTCTGAGTACTTC
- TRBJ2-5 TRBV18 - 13 CASSRRQRETQYF TGTGCCAGCTCACGGAGACAGAGGGAGACCCAGTACTTC
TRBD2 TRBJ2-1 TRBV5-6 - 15 CASSLSGSKYNEQFF TGTGCCAGCAGCCTTAGCGGGAGCAAATACAATGAGCAGTTCTTC
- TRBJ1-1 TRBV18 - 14 CASSQQSMNTEAFF TGTGCCAGCTCGCAACAAAGCATGAACACTGAAGCTTTCTTT
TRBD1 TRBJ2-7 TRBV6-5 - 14 CASRGTGGSYEQYF TGTGCCAGCAGGGGGACAGGGGGTTCCTACGAGCAGTACTTC
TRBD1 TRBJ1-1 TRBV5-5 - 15 CASSSNRTGTSEAFF TGTGCCAGCAGCTCAAATCGGACAGGGACGTCTGAAGCTTTCTTT